The 15 T cell receptor beta chains below were found in one sample sequenced in a study of blood T cell repertoires in COVID-19. Profiled with immunoSEQ multiplex PCR; TCRdb holds only in-frame clones, not every one. The repertoire holds 290,000 or so clones, with over 75% as singletons. The source material was peripheral blood. Receptors originate from a man in his fifties or sixties with active or convalescent COVID-19.

The J gene is TRBJ2-2, the V gene TRBV5-6; 10 bases agree with TRBD1. The germline CDR1 and CDR2 sequences are SGHDT and YYEEEE. The CDR3 consists of 14 residues. The V and J ends lost 5 bases and 5 bases, in that order; junction bases with no gene match: 3. The CDR3 loop is CASRTGGGTGELFF. The CDR3 region has the DNA TGTGCCAGCAGGACAGGGGGCGGAACCGGGGAGCTGTTTTTT.

The V gene is TRBV6-5, the J gene TRBJ1-1, with D maybe TRBD1 (5 bases). Germline CDR1 is MNHEY and CDR2 is SVGAGI. The CDR3 totals 12 residues. The V end lost 11 bases, the J end lost 4 bases, and 14 bases lay between the germline ends. CDR3 sequence reads: CASHRRGTEAFF. CDR3 bases: TGTGCCTCCCACCGTAGGGGCACTGAAGCTTTCTTT.

J is TRBJ2-1 and V is TRBV5-1; no reliable D call. The CDR3 runs 11 residues. Germline CDR1 and CDR2: SGHRS and YFSETQ. Trimming cost V 4 bases and J 10 bases, with 9 bases left between them. CDR3 bases: TGCGCCAGCAGCAAGACGGAGGAGCAGTTCTTC. Encoded protein: CASSKTEEQFF.

This chain joins TRBV6-5 and TRBJ2-3, with D uncertain. This CDR3 comprises 15 residues. V lost 6 bases and J 0 bases, leaving 13 bases between the germline ends. Germline V lookup: CDR1 MNHEY, CDR2 SVGAGI. CDR3 sequence (DNA): TGTGCCAGCAGGTATAAAAGAACTAGCACAGATACGCAGTATTTT. It specifies CASRYKRTSTDTQYF.

The rearrangement joins TRBV7-3 to TRBJ2-7, with D possibly TRBD2 on 6 matching bases. CDR3 length: 15 amino acids. The germline V gene has CDR1 SGHTA and CDR2 FQGTGA. Trimming shortened V by 1 base and J by 6 bases, and 16 bases separated the two germline ends. DNA of the CDR3: TGTGCCAGCAGCTTAAGGGCCGGGACTCTAAGCGAGCAGTACTTC. Its translation: CASSLRAGTLSEQYF.

The gene calls are TRBV13 and TRBJ1-4; no clear D. CDR3 length: 16 residues. V lost 5 bases to trimming and J lost 0 bases, with 13 bases between them. Germline V lookup: CDR1 PRHDT, CDR2 FYEKMQ (reference sequence). The CDR3 region has the DNA TGTGCCAGCAGCCGGAGCGGTGCCGCAACTAATGAAAAACTGTTTTTT. It translates to CASSRSGAATNEKLFF.

The rearrangement uses TRBV5-8 and TRBJ2-3, with D perhaps matching TRBD2 (5 bases). The CDR3 loop spans 14 amino acids. Trimming took 0 bases from V and 5 from J, leaving 10 bases between them. Per the germline V gene, CDR1 is SGHTS and CDR2 is YDEGEE. CDR3 bases: TGTGCCAGCAGCTTGGCCGGGATAGAAGATACGCAGTATTTT. It translates to CASSLAGIEDTQYF.

J is TRBJ1-2 and V is TRBV6-2 or TRBV6-3; D not resolved. Per germline, CDR1 MNHEY and CDR2 SVGEGT. V was trimmed by 2 bases and J by 0 bases, leaving 10 bases between them. The CDR3 has 15 residues. CDR3 sequence (DNA): TGTGCCAGCAGTTACCGGCGGGCGACTAACTATGGCTACACCTTC. Its protein is CASSYRRATNYGYTF.

The CDR3 bases are TGTGCCGTAGGGGGCGACCGGGAGACCCAGTACTTC. Protein sequence: CAVGGDRETQYF. The genes are TRBV19 and TRBJ2-5; 7 bases match TRBD1. The CDR3 extends over 12 amino acids. The V segment lost 11 bases and the J segment 5 bases; nucleotides outside the gene matches: 8. Germline V gene lookup returns CDR1 LNHDA and CDR2 SQIVND (reference sequence).

The chain is built from TRBV2 and TRBJ1-5; TRBD1 might be the D (5 bases). The length of the CDR3 is 14 residues. V lost 4 bases to trimming and J lost 8 bases, with 15 bases between them. The germline gives CDR1 SNHLY, CDR2 FYNNEI. The CDR3 region is CASSGRGTGKPQHF. CDR3 nucleotides: TGTGCCAGCAGTGGGCGGGGGACCGGGAAGCCCCAGCATTTT.

CDR3 coding DNA: TGCGCCAGACTCTTCTACGAGCAGTACTTC. This encodes CARLFYEQYF. The chain uses TRBV23-1 and TRBJ2-7; D gene uncertain. TRBV23-1 has ORF status, its function being uncertain. This CDR3 region has 10 residues. The germline V and J ends were trimmed by 9 bases and 3 bases, with 6 bases remaining between them.

The chain joins TRBV2 to TRBJ1-4; possible D gene TRBD1, 5 bases. The germline CDR1 and CDR2 sequences are SNHLY and FYNNEI. Between the trimmed V and J ends, which lost 4 bases and 7 bases, there was a span of 7 bases. The CDR3 has 12 residues. The CDR3 region is CASSGQTEKLFF. CDR3 nucleotides: TGTGCCAGCAGTGGACAGACTGAAAAACTGTTTTTT.

V and J are TRBV2 and TRBJ2-7, with D perhaps TRBD1 (5 bases). This CDR3 spans 12 amino acids. V dropped 6 bases and J dropped 4 bases, with 10 bases sitting between them. The germline V gene has CDR1 SNHLY and CDR2 FYNNEI. The CDR3 reads CASRADSYEQYF. The CDR3 bases are TGTGCCAGCAGGGCTGACAGTTACGAGCAGTACTTC. Using reference TRBV2 and TRBJ2-7 for the parts outside the CDR3, the full variable domain is EPEVTQTPSHQVTQMGQEVILRCVPISNHLYFYWYRQILGQKVEFLVSFYNNEISEKSEIFDDQFSVERPDGSNFTLKIRSTKLEDSAMYFCASRADSYEQYFGPGTRLTVT.

The rearrangement links TRBV10-3 to TRBJ1-1; tentative D call: TRBD1 (6 bases). The CDR3 spans 12 residues. V was trimmed by 7 bases and J by 5 bases, leaving 11 bases between them. The germline V gene encodes CDR1 ENHRY and CDR2 SYGVKD. The CDR3 region has the DNA TGTGCCATCAAGGCAGGGGATACTGAAGCTTTCTTT. Translated, it gives CAIKAGDTEAFF.

The chain recombines TRBV28 with TRBJ1-1; maybe TRBD1 (5 bases). Germline loops: CDR1 MDHEN, CDR2 SYDVKM. V lost 7 bases and J 6 bases, leaving 15 bases between the germline ends. The CDR3 sequence is 13 residues long. The CDR3 region has the DNA TGTGCCAGCACCCTTAAGGGAGGGGCTGAAGCTTTCTTT. It translates to CASTLKGGAEAFF.